The sequence of this T cell receptor (beta chain) was determined in a study of identical twins. Study observations and caveats: Shared out-of-frame alpha sequences (those common to twins) showed excess low generation probability.

CDR3 length: 16 amino acids. The V and J ends lost 1 base and 0 bases respectively, with 14 bases between them. The germline CDR1 and CDR2 sequences are DFQATT and SNEGSKA (reference sequence). On this clonotype itself: The antigen is not known.

A universal primer site arose from template switching, and cDNA bore unique molecular identifiers. A single record per CDR3 protein comes from TCRdb applying MiXCR to the 5' RACE reads. There are 750,000 to 950,000 distinct CDR3 sequences in the sample; 12% occur only once, and about 1.5% lies in the top ten. These data also featured in a second study, about yellow fever vaccine responses in identical twins.

The chain is built from TRBV20-1 and TRBJ2-3; the D gene is possibly TRBD2 (6 bases). Sequenced: PBMCs. The clonotype originates from a woman under 30 in good health. The CDR3 protein is CSARVTTGTSTDTQYF. DNA for the CDR3: TGCAGTGCTAGAGTTACAACCGGGACTAGCACAGATACGCAGTATTTT.